The entry below gives a single TCR beta chain sequence along with its context. This sample stems from a study of blood T cells in healthy people across ages. The CDR3 has 15 residues. Trimming removed 0 bases from V and 3 bases from J, with 9 bases in between. Germline V gives CDR1 LNHNV, CDR2 YYDKDF (reference sequence). The second PCR ran about 6 to 11 cycles with a sample-barcoded 5' primer and J-beta primers. From the 5' RACE reads, TCRdb called clonotypes with MiXCR, one entry per CDR3 protein. The sample carries 780,000 or so distinct CDR3 sequences, approximately 25% recorded once. This sample was also put to use in a study of T cells of mothers and their children.

This TCR derives from a boy aged 10-17 years in good health. V gene TRBV15 combines with J gene TRBJ2-1; no definite D call. The sequenced sample consisted of blood. The CDR3 DNA is TGTGCCACCAGCAGAGATCTTGGTATCTACAATGAGCAGTTCTTC. Protein product: CATSRDLGIYNEQFF.